A single T cell receptor beta chain is shown here with its context. The data were obtained in a study of T cell changes during pregnancy in multiple sclerosis. Libraries were prepared by immunoSEQ multiplex PCR; TCRdb keeps only in-frame clonotypes and omits some of them. The table records 15,000 to 20,000 clones, approximately 90% of them present only once. The junction had 0 bases not matched to a gene; V was cut back by 0 bases and J by 4 bases. Germline assignment: CDR1 SGHDT and CDR2 YYEEEE. The CDR3 is made up of 15 amino acids. The sample here was CD8+ T cells from peripheral blood mononuclear cells, taken in the second trimester of pregnancy. This clonotype was obtained from a female donor in good health, enrolled as a control in a pregnancy study. The chain links TRBV5-6 to TRBJ2-1, with 11 bases matching TRBD2. CDR3 region: CASSLASGRYNEQFF. DNA of the CDR3: TGTGCCAGCAGCTTGGCTAGCGGGAGGTACAATGAGCAGTTCTTC.